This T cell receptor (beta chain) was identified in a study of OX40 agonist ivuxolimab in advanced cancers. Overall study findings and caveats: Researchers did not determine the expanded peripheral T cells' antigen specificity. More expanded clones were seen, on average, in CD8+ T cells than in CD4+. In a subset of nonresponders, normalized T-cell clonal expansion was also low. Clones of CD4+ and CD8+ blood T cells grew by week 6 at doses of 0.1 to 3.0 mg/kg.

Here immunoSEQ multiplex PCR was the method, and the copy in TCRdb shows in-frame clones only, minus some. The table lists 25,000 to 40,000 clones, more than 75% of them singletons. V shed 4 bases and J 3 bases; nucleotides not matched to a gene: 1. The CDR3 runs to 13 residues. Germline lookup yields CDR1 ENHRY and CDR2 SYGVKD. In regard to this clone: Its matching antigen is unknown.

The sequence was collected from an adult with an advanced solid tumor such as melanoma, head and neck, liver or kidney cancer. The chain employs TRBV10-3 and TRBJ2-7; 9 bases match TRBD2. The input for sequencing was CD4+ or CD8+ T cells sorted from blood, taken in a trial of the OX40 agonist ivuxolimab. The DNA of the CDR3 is TGTGCCATCAGTGGACTAGCGGACTACGAGCAGTACTTC. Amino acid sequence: CAISGLADYEQYF.